This T cell receptor (beta chain) is from a study of T cell responses to AZD1222 COVID-19 vaccine. Whole-study context: Second doses were pooled across both intervals (about 4 or about 12 weeks).

This table comes from immunoSEQ multiplex PCR, and its TCRdb copy is limited to in-frame clones, with some not included. The sample includes approximately 100,000 clones, more than 75% of them seen just once. Germline-derived CDR1 and CDR2 are SEHNR and FQNEAQ (reference sequence). V dropped 5 bases and J dropped 1 base, with 2 bases sitting between them. CDR3 length: 11 residues. Regarding the study as a whole: Clonal diversity may have been underestimated, and the donors were mostly white British, with more females than males. The reported proportion of spike-specific TCRs targeting unmutated variant regions was nearly half.

With respect to this clone: Its antigen is as yet unknown.

The rearrangement links TRBV7-9 to TRBJ2-5; D remains unclear. The material was peripheral blood, obtained on day 0 of AZD1222 vaccination. This clonotype originated in an adult in good health. Written as DNA, the CDR3 is TGTGCCAGCAGCATCCAAGAGACCCAGTACTTC. Translated, it gives CASSIQETQYF.